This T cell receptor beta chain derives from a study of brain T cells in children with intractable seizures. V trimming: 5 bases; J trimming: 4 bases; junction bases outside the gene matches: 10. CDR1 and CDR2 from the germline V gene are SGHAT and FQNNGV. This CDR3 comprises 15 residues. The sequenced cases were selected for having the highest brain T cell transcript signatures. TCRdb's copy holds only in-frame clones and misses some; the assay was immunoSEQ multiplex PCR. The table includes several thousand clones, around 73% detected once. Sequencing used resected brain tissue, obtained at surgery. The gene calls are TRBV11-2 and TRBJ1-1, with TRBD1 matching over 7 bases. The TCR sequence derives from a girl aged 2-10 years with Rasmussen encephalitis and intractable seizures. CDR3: CASSGRQGQSTEAFF. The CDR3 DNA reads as TGTGCCAGCAGCGGGCGACAGGGCCAGAGCACTGAAGCTTTCTTT.